This entry lists 31 T cell receptor beta chains sequenced from one sample in a study of blood T cell repertoires in COVID-19. Measured with immunoSEQ multiplex PCR; TCRdb has only the in-frame clones, and not every one. Counted here are about 200,000 clones, 80% to 90% occurring once; the ten biggest clones make up about 12%. The specimen sequenced was PBMCs or T cells enriched from blood (not recorded which). The source is a man between 40 and 49 years old who had recovered from COVID-19.

This chain connects TRBV3-1 (or the pseudogene TRBV3-2) to TRBJ2-5, with a possible D match to TRBD2 (5 bases). Deletions cut 0 bases from V and 5 bases from J, with 13 bases between. Germline-derived CDR1 and CDR2 are LGHDT and YNNKEL (reference sequence). The CDR3 contains 15 residues. The DNA of the CDR3 is TGTGCCAGCAGCCAAGAGTGGGGAGTCTGGGAGACCCAGTACTTC. This codes for CASSQEWGVWETQYF.

This chain joins TRBV4-1 and TRBJ2-5; a possible D gene is TRBD1 (6 bases). Germline V gene data show CDR1 as MGHRA and CDR2 as YSYEKL. The V end lost 4 bases, the J end lost 6 bases, and 24 bases lay between the germline ends. CDR3 length: 17 residues. As DNA, the CDR3 is TGCGCCAGCAGCCGAGAAGGATTCCAGACAGGCACGAAGACCCAGTACTTC. Translating it yields CASSREGFQTGTKTQYF.

The CDR3 sequence: CASRGQGTNEKLFF. CDR3 nucleotide sequence: TGCGCCAGCAGAGGTCAGGGAACTAATGAAAAACTGTTTTTT. This sequence joins TRBV5-1 and TRBJ1-4; weak D call: TRBD1 (5 bases). The CDR3 is 14 amino acids. V lost 5 bases and J lost 1, with 9 bases in between. Germline CDR1 and CDR2: SGHRS and YFSETQ.

This chain uses TRBV7-2 with TRBJ2-3, with 7 bases identical to TRBD2. This CDR3 region has 14 residues. V lost 0 bases and J lost 4; bases outside the gene matches: 1. The germline gives CDR1 SGHTA, CDR2 FQGNSA. CDR3 coding DNA: TGTGCCAGCAGCTTAGCAGCGGGATCAGATACGCAGTATTTT. The encoded protein is CASSLAAGSDTQYF.

The V gene is TRBV5-4, the J gene TRBJ2-7; possibly TRBD1 for D (6 bases). Deletions cut 0 bases from V and 1 base from J, with 8 bases between. In germline, CDR1 is SGHNT, CDR2 YYREEE (reference sequence). The CDR3 contains 14 residues. The CDR3 is CASSLAGVSYEQYV. For the CDR3, the DNA is TGTGCCAGCAGCTTGGCAGGGGTTTCCTACGAGCAGTACGTC.

This chain uses TRBV27 with TRBJ2-5; the match to TRBD1 covers 8 bases. The CDR3 extends over 17 amino acids. In germline, CDR1 is MNHEY, CDR2 SMNVEV (reference sequence). Trimming took 6 bases from V and 4 from J; bases not matched to a gene: 16. CDR3 sequence (DNA): TGTGCCAGCAGCCCCCCCCCAGGGGGCGTCGGGCGAGAGACCCAGTACTTC. Translation: CASSPPPGGVGRETQYF.

This rearrangement joins TRBV27 to TRBJ2-2, with no clear D. CDR3 length: 14 amino acids. Trimming cost V 5 bases and J 1 base, with 8 bases left between them. The germline gives CDR1 MNHEY, CDR2 SMNVEV (reference sequence). CDR3 nucleotides: TGTGCCAGCAGTCCCACTTGGAACACCGGGGAGCTGTTTTTT. Translation gives CASSPTWNTGELFF.

CDR3 loop: CASSLDVRTNLYGYTF. The CDR3 bases are TGTGCCAGCAGCTTAGATGTGCGGACTAATCTCTATGGCTACACCTTC. The chain couples TRBV7-2 to TRBJ1-2; D remains unclear. In germline, CDR1 is SGHTA, CDR2 FQGNSA. This CDR3 region has 16 residues. The V end lost 1 base, the J end lost 4 bases, and 16 bases lay between the germline ends.

The sample holds a few counts of this clone. This sequence joins TRBV7-2 and TRBJ1-6, with D unresolved. Per the germline V gene, CDR1 is SGHTA and CDR2 is FQGNSA. Deletions cut 5 bases from V and 9 bases from J, with 14 bases between. The CDR3 sequence is 14 residues long. CDR3 amino acids: CASSARVAGSPLHF. The DNA for the CDR3 is TGTGCCAGCAGCGCGAGGGTAGCGGGTTCACCCCTCCACTTT.

The CDR3 spells CAISDGGEAFF. CDR3 nucleotide sequence: TGTGCCATCAGTGACGGAGGTGAAGCTTTCTTT. V gene TRBV10-3 combines with J gene TRBJ1-1; D unresolved. Looked up from germline, CDR1 is ENHRY and CDR2 is SYGVKD. V lost 3 bases to trimming and J lost 7 bases, with 6 bases between them. The CDR3 spans 11 residues.

The chain has TRBV29-1 and TRBJ1-2; D may be TRBD1 (5 bases). This CDR3 comprises 14 residues. V shed 7 bases and J shed 5 bases, with 20 bases lying between them. From germline, CDR1 is SQVTM and CDR2 ANQGSEA. The CDR3, as DNA: TGCAGCGCCACTATACCTGACAGCGTATATGGCTACACCTTC. Amino acid sequence: CSATIPDSVYGYTF.

The count of this clone is one. V and J are TRBV30 and TRBJ1-2; D gene uncertain. The CDR3 has 10 amino acids. With 7 bases removed from V and 6 bases from J, the gap between germline ends came to 9 bases. Per germline, CDR1 GTSNPN and CDR2 SVGIG (reference sequence). In nucleotides, the CDR3 is TGTGCCTCTATGATGGATGGCTACACCTTC. Translating it yields CASMMDGYTF.

V gene TRBV19 combines with J gene TRBJ1-1, with TRBD1 matching over 10 bases. Germline CDR1 and CDR2: LNHDA and SQIVND (reference sequence). Unmatched junction bases numbered 7, after V lost 5 bases and J lost 4 bases. The CDR3 has 15 residues. The CDR3 nucleotides are TGTGCCAGTAGTCTGTTGACAGGGGGCATCACTGAAGCTTTCTTT. It translates to CASSLLTGGITEAFF.

This chain links TRBV4-2 with TRBJ2-3; 7 positions match TRBD2. Germline lookup yields CDR1 LGHNA and CDR2 YNFKEQ. The CDR3 totals 16 residues. The V and J ends lost 2 bases and 3 bases, in that order; junction bases with no gene match: 8. In DNA form, the CDR3 reads TGTGCCAGCAGCCAAACACGCGGGAGTGGAACAGATACGCAGTATTTT. Translating gives CASSQTRGSGTDTQYF.

The chain couples TRBV10-1 to TRBJ2-5; TRBD2 agrees at 15 bases. This CDR3 comprises 17 residues. The germline CDR1 and CDR2 sequences are WNHNN and SYGVQD (reference sequence). The V and J ends lost 2 bases and 5 bases, in that order; junction bases with no gene match: 6. The CDR3 region is CASSEGLAGGPGETQYF. The CDR3 DNA is TGCGCCAGCAGTGAGGGACTAGCGGGAGGGCCGGGGGAGACCCAGTACTTC.

The sample holds one count of this clone. CDR3: CASSPPGDTQYF. The CDR3 DNA reads as TGTGCCAGCAGCCCCCCAGGAGATACGCAGTATTTT. V gene TRBV5-4 combines with J gene TRBJ2-3; D remains ambiguous. V lost 4 bases to trimming and J lost 5 bases, with 8 bases between them. The germline V gene has CDR1 SGHNT and CDR2 YYREEE (reference sequence). This CDR3 is built from 12 residues.

This clone has only one observation. J is TRBJ1-2 and V is TRBV4-3; TRBD1 matches at 9 bases. V was clipped by 3 bases and J by 6 bases; unmatched bases: 20. This CDR3 spans 19 amino acids. Germline V CDR1 and CDR2: LGHNA, YSLEER. This CDR3 reads CASSHPIGINRDREDGYTF. The CDR3 nucleotides are TGCGCCAGCAGCCATCCAATAGGTATTAACCGGGACAGGGAGGATGGCTACACCTTC.

The V and J genes are TRBV4-3 and TRBJ2-3; D might be TRBD2 (5 bases). The CDR3 consists of 15 residues. The germline CDR1 and CDR2 sequences are LGHNA and YSLEER. V shed 4 bases and J shed 2 bases, with 13 bases lying between them. In nucleotides, the CDR3 is TGCGCCAGCAGCCTACGCCGGGGATACACAGATACGCAGTATTTT. Translated: CASSLRRGYTDTQYF.

The genes are TRBV30 and TRBJ2-7; 9 bases match TRBD2. CDR1 and CDR2 from the germline V gene are GTSNPN and SVGIG (reference sequence). The CDR3 has 15 residues. V trimming: 2 bases; J trimming: 6 bases; junction bases outside the gene matches: 11. CDR3 loop: CAWSNMGTSIGEQYF. CDR3 DNA sequence: TGTGCCTGGAGTAACATGGGGACTAGCATTGGCGAGCAGTACTTC.

The chain combines TRBV5-4 with TRBJ2-2, with 7 bases aligning to TRBD1. V lost 6 bases, J lost 6 bases, and 8 bases stayed unmatched. The CDR3 sequence is 14 residues long. From germline, CDR1 is SGHNT and CDR2 YYREEE (reference sequence). The CDR3 loop is CASTDRVESGELFF. The CDR3 DNA reads TGTGCCAGCACCGACAGGGTGGAATCCGGGGAGCTGTTTTTT.

This sequence joins TRBV7-2 and TRBJ2-1; TRBD2 agrees at 7 bases. Per the germline V gene, CDR1 is SGHTA and CDR2 is FQGNSA. V was clipped by 1 base and J by 4 bases; unmatched bases: 10. This CDR3 is 17 amino acids long. DNA of the CDR3: TGTGCCAGCAGCTTAGTCGTTGCTAGCGGACTGTACAATGAGCAGTTCTTC. This codes for CASSLVVASGLYNEQFF.

The rearrangement uses TRBV2 and TRBJ2-3, with D uncertain. The V gene lost 1 base and the J gene lost 2 bases, with 10 bases spanning the gap. Germline CDR1 is SNHLY and CDR2 is FYNNEI. The CDR3 sequence is 15 residues long. This chain's CDR3 is CASSEGQVFTDTQYF. The CDR3 DNA reads as TGTGCCAGCAGTGAAGGCCAGGTCTTCACAGATACGCAGTATTTT.

This rearrangement joins TRBV18 to TRBJ1-6, with D possibly TRBD1 on 5 matching bases. Germline V lookup: CDR1 KGHSH, CDR2 LQKENI. V lost 3 bases and J lost 7, with 10 bases in between. The CDR3 extends over 14 amino acids. In nucleotides, the CDR3 is TGTGCCAGCTCACCGGAGGGGAGGAATTCACCCCTCCACTTT. It specifies CASSPEGRNSPLHF.

The V gene is TRBV7-2, the J gene TRBJ2-1; 13 bases fit TRBD2. The germline V gene has CDR1 SGHTA and CDR2 FQGNSA. V was pared by 1 base and J by 6 bases, with 3 bases of the junction left unmatched. The CDR3 extends over 16 amino acids. The chain's CDR3 is CASSLVGTSGINEQFF. The CDR3 DNA follows: TGTGCCAGCAGCTTAGTAGGGACTAGCGGGATCAATGAGCAGTTCTTC.

As for this clone: The junction and the germline gene differ at one end; a read error may be behind it. V gene TRBV5-1 combines with J gene TRBJ1-4; TRBD1 matches at 7 bases. Germline V gene lookup returns CDR1 SGHRS and CDR2 YFSETQ. The CDR3 extends over 15 amino acids. Here the CDR3 reads CASSLGSGGSEKLFF. The CDR3 DNA reads TGCGCCAGCAGTTTGGGGTCAGGGGGGAGTGAAAAACTGTTTTTT.

This clone was observed once. The chain joins TRBV9 to TRBJ1-2; 9 bases map to TRBD1. Losses at the gene ends were 4 bases for V and 6 bases for J; bases not matched to a gene: 7. The CDR3 runs to 14 residues. CDR1 and CDR2 (germline): SGDLS, YYNGEE. CDR3: CASSLGQGVDGYTF. CDR3 sequence (DNA): TGTGCCAGCAGCCTGGGACAGGGTGTGGATGGCTACACCTTC.

This chain links TRBV27 with TRBJ2-7; 7 bases fit TRBD1. The CDR3 totals 18 residues. After removal of 7 bases from V and 1 base from J, the junction contained 19 bases not matched to a gene. Germline lookup yields CDR1 MNHEY and CDR2 SMNVEV (reference sequence). The CDR3 DNA sequence: TGTGCCAGCAACCCCTTTTCGGCAGCTGAACAGGGGTCCTACGAGCAGTACGTC. Protein product: CASNPFSAAEQGSYEQYV.

CDR3 sequence (DNA): TGTGCCAGCAGCTCGACAGATGACAAGCAGTATTTT. Translation: CASSSTDDKQYF. The rearrangement links TRBV7-6 to TRBJ2-3; D perhaps matches TRBD1 (5 bases). Germline CDR1 SGHVS, CDR2 FNYEAQ. Deletions cut 4 bases from V and 11 bases from J, with 13 bases between. This CDR3 comprises 12 residues.

This clone was counted a single time. This chain links TRBV24-1 with TRBJ1-3; weak D call: TRBD1 (6 bases). V was cut by 3 bases and J by 9 bases, with 14 bases left in between. This CDR3 region has 14 residues. Per the germline V gene, CDR1 is KGHDR and CDR2 is SFDVKD. The CDR3 reads CATSDPGRGGTIYF. Written as DNA, the CDR3 is TGTGCCACCAGTGATCCAGGGCGAGGGGGCACCATATATTTT.

The chain recombines TRBV5-1 with TRBJ2-5; 7 nucleotides align to TRBD1. J was trimmed by 2 bases and V by 4 bases; bases with no gene match: 11. Germline values: CDR1 SGHRS, CDR2 YFSETQ. There are 16 residues in the CDR3. CDR3 coding DNA: TGCGCCAGCAGCGACCCGACAGGGTCGAGACAAGAGACCCAGTACTTC. Translated: CASSDPTGSRQETQYF.

V usage is TRBV28 and J usage is TRBJ1-1; D is unclear. CDR1 is MDHEN, CDR2 SYDVKM, per germline. This CDR3 comprises 11 residues. The V end was cut by 7 bases, the J end by 1 base, with 4 bases between. CDR3 sequence reads: CASIANTEAFF. CDR3 in DNA: TGTGCCAGCATAGCGAACACTGAAGCTTTCTTT. Complete variable domain (other parts from reference TRBV28 and TRBJ1-1): DVKVTQSSRYLVKRTGEKVFLECVQDMDHENMFWYRQDPGLGLRLIYFSYDVKMKEKGDIPEGYSVSREKKERFSLILESASTNQTSMYLCASIANTEAFFGQGTRLTVV.